Here is one T cell receptor beta chain with its context. Looked up from germline, CDR1 is SGHRS and CDR2 is YFSETQ. Trimming stripped 3 bases from V and 4 bases from J, with 17 bases between. There are 16 residues in the CDR3. As processed by the authors: Nucleated cell counts were estimated from reference gene primer amplification. TCRdb's table, derived via immunoSEQ multiplex PCR, lists solely in-frame clones and lacks some. V and J calls and clone size follow that table, whereas D and trimming were derived from the DNA. The sample lists approximately 110,000 clones, under 90% occurring once. The data derive from a study of blood T cell repertoires in COVID-19. Study-level information: Acute and convalescent COVID-19 samples came from the United States, Italy and Spain. T cells, B-cell-depleted T cells, or PBMCs provided the cDNA or gDNA that served as material.

The J gene is TRBJ1-5, the V gene TRBV5-1; TRBD1 is a possible D gene (5 bases). The receptor was isolated from a woman aged 50 to 60 with acute or convalescent COVID-19. Input material: peripheral blood. The CDR3 DNA reads as TGCGCCAGCAGCTCGATACCCGGGACTCCTAATCAGCCCCAGCATTTT. Its protein is CASSSIPGTPNQPQHF.